Reported below is one TCR beta chain. The repertoire was sequenced with immunoSEQ multiplex PCR; TCRdb's copy has only in-frame clones and lacks some. The sample holds 300,000 or so clones, 80% to 90% seen once. This sample is drawn from a study of blood T cell repertoires in COVID-19. With 6 bases removed from V and 1 base from J, the gap between germline ends came to 13 bases. CDR1 LGHNT and CDR2 FRNRAP come from the germline V gene. There are 15 residues in the CDR3. This receptor was taken from a woman younger than 35 who had recovered from COVID-19. Material for sequencing was PBMCs or T cells enriched from blood (not recorded which). The rearrangement uses TRBV12-5 and TRBJ1-5, with D perhaps TRBD1 (5 bases). In DNA, the CDR3 is TGTGCTAGTGGAGCGTCCGGGGGGAGCAATCAGCCCCAGCATTTT. This gives the protein CASGASGGSNQPQHF. The variable domain in full, with the rest retrieved from reference TRBV12-5 and TRBJ1-5, is DARVTQTPRHKVTEMGQEVTMRCQPILGHNTVFWYRQTMMQGLELLAYFRNRAPLDDSGMPKDRFSAEMPDATLATLKIQPSEPRDSAVYFCASGASGGSNQPQHFGDGTRLSIL.